These 9 T cell receptor beta chains were all obtained from the same sample, sequenced in a study of response to subunit inactivated influenza vaccine. TCRdb reprocessed the RT-PCR reads with MiXCR, giving one entry per CDR3 protein. The sample records some 500,000 distinct CDR3 sequences, 16% being singletons. The specimen was CD4+ T cells sorted from PBMCs, collected less than 30 months after vaccination. These receptors were taken from a man in his fifties or sixties who received an inactivated influenza vaccine.

The chain joins TRBV24-1 to TRBJ2-4, with D uncertain. Germline-derived CDR1 and CDR2 are KGHDR and SFDVKD. Trimming took 4 bases from V and 4 from J, leaving 16 bases between them. The CDR3 totals 16 residues. CDR3 protein: CATSDSGPFSKNIQYF. The CDR3 region has the DNA TGTGCCACCAGTGACTCCGGCCCTTTCTCTAAAAACATTCAGTACTTC.

The V gene is TRBV20-1, the J gene TRBJ2-3; 11 bases match TRBD2. J lost 7 bases, V lost 7 bases, and 16 bases had no gene match. The CDR3 contains 16 residues. In germline, CDR1 is DFQATT, CDR2 SNEGSKA (reference sequence). The CDR3 bases are TGCAGTGGAAGAACACTAGCGGGGGCTCTCGGGAATACGCAGTATTTT. It encodes CSGRTLAGALGNTQYF.

The chain is built from TRBV20-1 and TRBJ2-7; 13 nucleotides agree with TRBD2. This CDR3 region has 12 residues. V shed 6 bases, J shed 6 bases, and the junction held 2 bases outside the gene matches. The V gene's germline CDR1 is DFQATT and CDR2 SNEGSKA (reference sequence). The CDR3 is CSARTSGSEQYF. The CDR3 DNA reads TGCAGTGCCCGGACTAGCGGGAGCGAGCAGTACTTC.

This sequence joins TRBV20-1 and TRBJ2-3; a possible D gene is TRBD1 (6 bases). The V and J ends lost 0 bases and 3 bases respectively, with 10 bases between them. The CDR3 runs 14 residues. The V gene's germline CDR1 is DFQATT and CDR2 SNEGSKA (reference sequence). The CDR3 region has the DNA TGCAGTGCTAGAGATTTCACAGGGACAGATACGCAGTATTTT. Translating it yields CSARDFTGTDTQYF.

This chain joins TRBV7-2 and TRBJ1-5; a weak D match, TRBD1 (5 bases). The V gene's germline CDR1 is SGHTA and CDR2 FQGNSA. V shed 5 bases and J shed 8 bases, with 16 bases lying between them. The CDR3 extends over 14 amino acids. CDR3 coding DNA: TGTGCCAGCAGCCAAGGCGGGGGGGTTAAGCCCCAGCATTTT. Translated: CASSQGGGVKPQHF.

The chain links TRBV6-2 or TRBV6-3 to TRBJ2-2, with TRBD1 matching over 8 bases. Trimming cost V 5 bases and J 6 bases; bases outside gene matches: 5. Germline-derived CDR1 and CDR2 are MNHEY and SVGEGT. This CDR3 has 14 residues. For the CDR3, the DNA is TGTGCCAGCAGTGGACAGGGCACGTCCGGGGAGCTGTTTTTT. Translating gives CASSGQGTSGELFF.

The chain combines TRBV6-6 with TRBJ2-3; 9 positions match TRBD2. V lost 7 bases and J lost 8; bases outside the gene matches: 7. The germline CDR1 and CDR2 sequences are MNHNY and SVGAGI (reference sequence). CDR3 length: 13 residues. CDR3 amino acids: CASTKELAGTQYF. CDR3 bases: TGTGCCAGCACCAAAGAACTAGCGGGTACGCAGTATTTT.

The chain carries TRBV28 and TRBJ2-7; 8 bases fit TRBD2. Germline V lookup: CDR1 MDHEN, CDR2 SYDVKM. Trimming removed 7 bases from V and 2 bases from J; junction bases left unmatched: 4. The CDR3 has 13 amino acids. Here the CDR3 DNA reads TGTGCCAGCAAACGCGGGGGGACCTACGAGCAGTACTTC. It is translated as CASKRGGTYEQYF.

This chain uses TRBV18 with TRBJ2-1; D remains ambiguous. Looked up from germline, CDR1 is KGHSH and CDR2 is LQKENI. The CDR3 extends over 16 amino acids. Trimming shortened V by 4 bases and J by 0 bases, and 13 bases separated the two germline ends. CDR3 in DNA: TGTGCCAGCTCACGTACGACTCGGAGCTCCTACAATGAGCAGTTCTTC. This sequence encodes CASSRTTRSSYNEQFF.